The rows below give T cell receptor beta chains drawn from one sample of a study of blood T cells in healthy people across ages. TCRdb processed the 5' RACE reads anew with MiXCR; each CDR3 protein has one entry. The table has 550,000 to 750,000 distinct CDR3 sequences, 21% seen once. Input material: blood. The receptors originated from a man between 70 and 80 years old in good health. Both conserved end residues are part of each CDR3. A D gene is named only where the DNA matches it firmly. Clone sizes are given selectively: once, few, many, or a class where the clone is expanded.

abundance: few; v_gene: TRBV4-1; d_gene: -; j_gene: TRBJ2-5; CDR3nt: TGCGCCAGCAGCCACTTCCGGGCCCAAGAGACCCAGTACTTC; CDR3aa: CASSHFRAQETQYF
abundance: -; v_gene: TRBV9; d_gene: -; j_gene: TRBJ2-6; CDR3nt: TGTGCCAGCAGCTACGATGGGACTGGGGCCAACGTCCTGACTTTC; CDR3aa: CASSYDGTGANVLTF
abundance: -; v_gene: TRBV6-2/TRBV6-3; d_gene: -; j_gene: TRBJ2-3; CDR3nt: TGTGCCAGCAGCTACGGGTCTTCGGCACAAGATACGCAGTATTTT; CDR3aa: CASSYGSSAQDTQYF
abundance: -; v_gene: TRBV10-3; d_gene: TRBD1; j_gene: TRBJ1-2; CDR3nt: TGTGCCATCAGTGTCGCCGACAGGGGTGGAAATGGCTACACCTTC; CDR3aa: CAISVADRGGNGYTF
abundance: -; v_gene: TRBV6-5; d_gene: -; j_gene: TRBJ1-5; CDR3nt: TGTGCCAGCAGTTCACAGTCTGGAGGCAATCAGCCCCAGCATTTT; CDR3aa: CASSSQSGGNQPQHF
abundance: -; v_gene: TRBV4-3; d_gene: -; j_gene: TRBJ2-3; CDR3nt: TGCTCCAGCAGCCAAGAATTCTCCAGTAGCACAGATACGCAGTATTTT; CDR3aa: CSSSQEFSSSTDTQYF
abundance: few; v_gene: TRBV29-1; d_gene: -; j_gene: TRBJ2-3; CDR3nt: TGCAGCGTTGGCCGCTTGGTAGACACAGATACGCAGTATTTT; CDR3aa: CSVGRLVDTDTQYF
abundance: -; v_gene: TRBV5-1; d_gene: -; j_gene: TRBJ2-7; CDR3nt: TGCGCCAGCAGTTCTTGGACCGCTAGGTCCTACGAGCAGTACTTC; CDR3aa: CASSSWTARSYEQYF
abundance: -; v_gene: TRBV4-1; d_gene: TRBD2; j_gene: TRBJ2-5; CDR3nt: TGCGCCAGCAGCCAAGATGCGGGGGAAGAGACCCAGTACTTC; CDR3aa: CASSQDAGEETQYF
abundance: few; v_gene: TRBV29-1; d_gene: -; j_gene: TRBJ1-1; CDR3nt: TGCAGCGGCTGGACGGTGAACACTGAAGCTTTCTTT; CDR3aa: CSGWTVNTEAFF
abundance: -; v_gene: TRBV5-6; d_gene: TRBD2; j_gene: TRBJ2-5; CDR3nt: TGTGCCAGCAGCTTCGGAGCGGGAGTGGGGGAGACCCAGTACTTC; CDR3aa: CASSFGAGVGETQYF
abundance: few; v_gene: TRBV28; d_gene: TRBD1; j_gene: TRBJ2-7; CDR3nt: TGTGCCAGCAGGACAGGGCTGGTGGGGGAGCAGTACTTC; CDR3aa: CASRTGLVGEQYF
abundance: -; v_gene: TRBV5-1; d_gene: -; j_gene: TRBJ2-1; CDR3nt: TGCGCCAGCAGCTTGGGAGCGACCTACAATGAGCAGTTCTTC; CDR3aa: CASSLGATYNEQFF
abundance: many; v_gene: TRBV6-2/TRBV6-3; d_gene: TRBD1; j_gene: TRBJ1-4; CDR3nt: TGTGCCAGCAGTCGTAACAGGGGAGGTGAAAAACTGTTTTTT; CDR3aa: CASSRNRGGEKLFF
abundance: -; v_gene: TRBV7-6; d_gene: -; j_gene: TRBJ2-7; CDR3nt: TGTGCCAGCAGCTTTGAGCAGTCCTACGAGCAGTACTTC; CDR3aa: CASSFEQSYEQYF
abundance: once; v_gene: TRBV7-9; d_gene: -; j_gene: TRBJ2-3; CDR3nt: TGTGCCAGCAGCTTAGTAATGGGGGACACAGATACGCAGTATTTT; CDR3aa: CASSLVMGDTDTQYF
abundance: many; v_gene: TRBV19; d_gene: -; j_gene: TRBJ2-1; CDR3nt: TGTGCCAGTAATGGGGGGGCAAGCTCCTACAATGAGCAGTTCTTC; CDR3aa: CASNGGASSYNEQFF
abundance: many; v_gene: TRBV3-1; d_gene: -; j_gene: TRBJ2-3; CDR3nt: TGTGCCAGCAGCCAAGCCTCCAGCACAGATACGCAGTATTTT; CDR3aa: CASSQASSTDTQYF
abundance: few; v_gene: TRBV5-1; d_gene: TRBD1; j_gene: TRBJ2-4; CDR3nt: TGCGCCAGCAGCTTGAGGCCGGGACAGAAAGACATTCAGTACTTC; CDR3aa: CASSLRPGQKDIQYF
abundance: few; v_gene: TRBV28; d_gene: -; j_gene: TRBJ2-1; CDR3nt: TGTGCCAGCAGTTCAGACACCCGCTCCTACAATGAGCAGTTCTTC; CDR3aa: CASSSDTRSYNEQFF
abundance: few; v_gene: TRBV6-2/TRBV6-3; d_gene: TRBD2; j_gene: TRBJ2-7; CDR3nt: TGTGCCAGCAGTCGACTAGCGGGAGTGGTCTACGAGCAGTACTTC; CDR3aa: CASSRLAGVVYEQYF
abundance: -; v_gene: TRBV20-1; d_gene: -; j_gene: TRBJ2-1; CDR3nt: TGCAGTGCTTCTGGACTAAAAGGCGATGAGCAGTTCTTC; CDR3aa: CSASGLKGDEQFF
abundance: -; v_gene: TRBV5-1; d_gene: -; j_gene: TRBJ1-5; CDR3nt: TGCGCCAGCAGCTTGGGGCAGGGAAAGGATCAGCCCCAGCATTTT; CDR3aa: CASSLGQGKDQPQHF
abundance: -; v_gene: TRBV14; d_gene: TRBD1; j_gene: TRBJ2-1; CDR3nt: TGTGCCAGCAGCCAACCCGGGACAGGGGGCAATGAGCAGTTCTTC; CDR3aa: CASSQPGTGGNEQFF